The rows below give T cell receptor beta chains drawn from one sample of a study of blood T cell repertoires in COVID-19. Profiled with immunoSEQ multiplex PCR; TCRdb holds only in-frame clones, not every one. This table has roughly 230,000 clones, 83% appearing once. Material for sequencing was peripheral blood. The receptor source for this set is a human donor in a cohort sampled during active COVID-19. The CDR3 runs from the conserved cysteine through the conserved F or W. Only some rows state a clone size, as once, few, many or a class for expanded clones.

-	14	TRBV6-1	TRBJ1-2	CASSESRTVYGYTF
few	15	TRBV7-9	TRBJ1-3	CASSLGLSSGNTIYF
-	16	TRBV2	TRBJ2-7	CASSEGSSGSSYEQYF
-	19	TRBV5-1	TRBJ2-2	CASSSRPSGTSGITGELFF
few	16	TRBV5-1	TRBJ2-3	CASSLGRDSITDTQYF
-	13	TRBV18	TRBJ1-5	CASSTGGEQPQHF
-	15	TRBV21-1	TRBJ2-7	CASSKIGTGCYEQYF
once	12	TRBV24-1	TRBJ1-2	CATSGVAGGYTF
-	13	TRBV19	TRBJ2-1	CASSVQGYNEQFF
-	16	TRBV7-9	TRBJ1-4	CASSPWGTGANEKLFF
-	15	TRBV27	TRBJ1-3	CASSLTGVSGNTIYF
-	14	TRBV19	TRBJ1-1	CASSIEGGSTEAFF
few	16	TRBV9	TRBJ2-2	CASSGPTGAYTGELFF
-	12	TRBV7-9	TRBJ2-7	CASSRAGNEQYF
few	11	TRBV7-9	TRBJ2-7	CASSLRDEQYF
-	16	TRBV18	TRBJ1-4	CASSPDRVGANEKLFF
-	15	TRBV7-3	TRBJ2-7	CASSSQRGGTDEQYF
-	15	TRBV9	TRBJ2-7	CASSGTDSLSYEQYF
-	15	TRBV5-4	TRBJ2-6	CASSGGYSGANVLTF
-	13	TRBV7-6	TRBJ2-3	CASSFQSTDTQYF
-	15	TRBV27	TRBJ1-2	CASSSPGQGKSGYTF
-	14	TRBV27	TRBJ2-1	CASSLLGRYNEQFF
few	15	TRBV27	TRBJ2-2	CASSLSTGRGRELFF
-	14	TRBV5-4	TRBJ1-1	CASSRDRGGTEAFF
-	14	TRBV29-1	TRBJ1-1	CSVRFLTRDTEAFF
-	14	TRBV27	TRBJ1-1	CASSLGAGGGKAFF
-	16	TRBV19	TRBJ1-2	CASSIAPDRGLYGYTF
-	14	TRBV27	TRBJ2-3	CASSSIRGTDTQYF
-	15	TRBV20-1	TRBJ2-3	CSASNLAGTLDTQYF
-	14	TRBV9	TRBJ2-1	CASSVGQSYNEQFF
-	13	TRBV19	TRBJ2-5	CASSSHLPETQYF
-	16	TRBV19	TRBJ2-2	CASSTVLAGGPGELFF
-	17	TRBV10-2	TRBJ2-4	CATAPSGQILAKNIQYF
-	16	TRBV19	TRBJ2-6	CASSMRDKNRANVLTF
-	14	TRBV27	TRBJ2-7	CASTRLAGRYEQYF
-	13	TRBV30	TRBJ1-6	CAWRGQGNSPLHF
few	11	TRBV20-1	TRBJ2-5	CSARKQETQYF